This record looks at one TCR beta chain sequence and its context. Its antigen is still unknown. The input lacks base qualities; no much larger clone sits a single base away. To sequence the TCRbeta CDR3 region, genomic DNA was isolated from the sorted cells. TCRbeta CDR3 regions were sequenced using the immunoSEQ Assay. Sourced from immuneACCESS, this table was stored by TCRdb with only in-frame sequences that have V and J called. A share of the clones is absent; for the studies checked, an unresolved V gene accounts for under half, and the remainder has no known explanation. In all, the sample holds about 45,000 clones, and 92% of those were seen once. The ten largest make up roughly 15% of the sample. V is reduced by 4 bases and J by 0 bases, leaving a spacing of 10 bases between them. Taken from the germline V gene, the CDR1 and CDR2 loops are LGHNA and YSLEER. Measured from the cysteine to the phenylalanine, the CDR3 is 15 residues long. Solely the CDR3 DNA is kept, with 45 bases framed from the first base.

The data stem from a study of OX40 agonist ivuxolimab in advanced cancers. Regarding the complete study: Ivuxolimab was an agonistic, fully human IgG2 monoclonal antibody directed against OX40 (CD134), a costimulatory receptor. The dose-escalation cohort was approximately 83% male with a mean age of about 65 years, ranging from 23 to 79. Partial responses were achieved by three dose-escalation patients, of whom one had hepatocellular carcinoma and two had cutaneous melanoma. Among the 50 to 55 dose-escalation patients, 19 had hepatocellular carcinoma, around 15 melanoma, 9 renal cell carcinoma and 9 head and neck cancer. Intravenous ivuxolimab was administered to patients every 2 weeks at six dose levels: 0.01, 0.1, 0.3, 1.5, 3 and 10 mg/kg. Peripheral TCRbeta sequencing aimed to test whether ivuxolimab altered TCR sequence diversity and caused clonal T-cell expansion. The paper describes the monotherapy dose-escalation part (N of about 57 patients) of the phase I trial of ivuxolimab. Prior anti-PD-1, anti-PD-L1 or anti-CTLA-4 therapy was permitted, and checkpoint inhibitors had been received by about 44% of dose-escalation patients.

The trial excluded patients who had a history of autoimmune disease or who were on systemic immunosuppression. In every dose cohort, peripheral blood was drawn for TCR sequencing at baseline, cycle 4 day 1, and cycle 7 day 1. The samples were drawn from a first-in-human, open-label, multicenter phase I dose-escalation trial of ivuxolimab. Adults with locally advanced or metastatic melanoma, renal cell, hepatocellular, or head and neck squamous cell carcinoma were enrolled in the trial. CD4+ and CD8+ T cells were sorted separately from peripheral blood before TCR sequencing. Results the study describes overall, beyond this receptor: At doses of 0.1 to 3.0 mg/kg, clonal expansion of both CD4+ and CD8+ blood T cells was observed from baseline to week 6. The antigen specificity of the peripheral T cells that underwent clonal expansion was not determined. After ivuxolimab, expanded clones were on average more numerous among CD8+ T cells than among CD4+ T cells. Partial responders in the 0.1-3.0 mg/kg groups had among the lowest normalized peripheral clonal expansion, especially among CD8+ T cells. Low levels of normalized T-cell clonal expansion were also seen in some patients who did not respond.

Recombination joined TRBV4-3 with TRBJ1-3, with a weak D call of TRBD1 (5 bases match). Source: CD4+ or CD8+ T cells sorted from blood, taken in a trial of the OX40 agonist ivuxolimab. This clonotype originated in an adult with an advanced solid tumor such as melanoma, head and neck, liver or kidney cancer. The base sequence is TGCGCCAGCAGCCGAGGGACGGTCTCTGGAAACACCATATATTTT. Translated, this gives CASSRGTVSGNTIYF.